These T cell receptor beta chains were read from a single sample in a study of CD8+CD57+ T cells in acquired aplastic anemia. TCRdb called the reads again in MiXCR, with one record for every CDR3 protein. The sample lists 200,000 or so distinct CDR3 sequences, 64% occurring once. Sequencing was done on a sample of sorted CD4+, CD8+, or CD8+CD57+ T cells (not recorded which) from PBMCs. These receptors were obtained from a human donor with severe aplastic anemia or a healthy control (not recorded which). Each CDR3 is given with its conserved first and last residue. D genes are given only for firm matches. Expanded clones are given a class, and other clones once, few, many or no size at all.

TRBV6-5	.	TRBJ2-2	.	TGTGCCAGCAGTTACTCGGCTAATAAGGCGGATGAGCTGTTTTTT	CASSYSANKADELFF
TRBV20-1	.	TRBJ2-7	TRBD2	TGCAGTGCGCCCCGAGGGGGGACTAGCTGGGGGGACCAGTACTTC	CSAPRGGTSWGDQYF
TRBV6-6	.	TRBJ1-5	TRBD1	TGTGCCAGCAGGGCAGGACAGGGGGCATGGCAGCCCCAGCATTTT	CASRAGQGAWQPQHF
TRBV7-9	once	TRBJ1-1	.	TGTGCCAGCAGCTCGTCACCCTCGAAGGACACTGAAGCTTTCTTT	CASSSSPSKDTEAFF
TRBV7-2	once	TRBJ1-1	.	TGTGCCAGCAGCGACCCTCGGGGGGAAGCTTTCTTT	CASSDPRGEAFF
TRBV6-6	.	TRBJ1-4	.	TGTGCCAGCAGTGATTATCAGTCTGGGGATGAAAAACTGTTTTTT	CASSDYQSGDEKLFF
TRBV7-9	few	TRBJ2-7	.	TGTGCCAGCAGCCAATACCTACGAGAGCAGTACTTC	CASSQYLREQYF
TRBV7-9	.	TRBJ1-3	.	TGTGCCAGCAGCTTATTCCGGACAGCAGGAAGCACCATATATTTT	CASSLFRTAGSTIYF
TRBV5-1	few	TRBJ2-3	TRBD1	TGCGCCAGCAGCCAGGGACAGGGGGTAGTAGATACGCAGTATTTT	CASSQGQGVVDTQYF
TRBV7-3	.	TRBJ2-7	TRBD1	TGTGCCAGCAGCTTAACGACAGGGGCCTTTGTTTACGAGCAGTACTTC	CASSLTTGAFVYEQYF
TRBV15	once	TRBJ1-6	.	TGTGCCACCAGCAGAGACAGAAAACATAATTCACCCCTCCACTTT	CATSRDRKHNSPLHF
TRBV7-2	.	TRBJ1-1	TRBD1	TGTGCCAGCAGCACACGACAGGGGGAAACTGAAGCTTTCTTT	CASSTRQGETEAFF
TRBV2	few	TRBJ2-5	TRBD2	TGTGCCAGCAGTGAGGCTAGCGGACAAGAGACCCAGTACTTC	CASSEASGQETQYF
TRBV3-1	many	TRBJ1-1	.	TGTGCCAGCAGCCAAGATCCCGAGGAGGAAGCTTTCTTT	CASSQDPEEEAFF
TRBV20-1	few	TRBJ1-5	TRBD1	TGCAGTGCTAGGGACAGGGTGGTCAATCAGCCCCAGCATTTT	CSARDRVVNQPQHF
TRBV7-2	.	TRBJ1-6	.	TGTGCCAGCAGCCCCAGCCCCGCAAGGGCCCAGCCCCTCCACTTT	CASSPSPARAQPLHF
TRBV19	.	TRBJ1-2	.	TGTGCCAGTAGTCGCTTAGGGACGCTCATCTATGGCTACACCTTC	CASSRLGTLIYGYTF
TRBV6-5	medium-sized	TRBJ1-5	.	TGTGCCAGCAGTTACGGAAGTCCAGATAGCAATCAGCCCCAGCATTTT	CASSYGSPDSNQPQHF
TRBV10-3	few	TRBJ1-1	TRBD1	TGTGCCATCAGTGAGATCCAGACAGGGTTAGCCGCGGGCACTGAAGCTTTCTTT	CAISEIQTGLAAGTEAFF
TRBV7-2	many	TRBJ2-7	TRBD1	TGTGCCAGCAGCCTCCGGGACAGCTCCTACGAGCAGTACTTC	CASSLRDSSYEQYF
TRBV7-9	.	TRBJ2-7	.	TGTGCCAGCAGCATACAGGCCTCCTACGAGCAGTACTTC	CASSIQASYEQYF
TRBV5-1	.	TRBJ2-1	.	TGCGCCAGCAGCCCCGCCGGGGGCAATGAGCAGTTCTTC	CASSPAGGNEQFF
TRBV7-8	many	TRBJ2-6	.	TGTGCCAGCAGCTTAATGCCCCAGGACTCTGGGGCCAACGTCCTGACTTTC	CASSLMPQDSGANVLTF
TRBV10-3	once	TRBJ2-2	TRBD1	TGTGCCATCAGTACTAGGGACAGGGGAAGAACCGGGGAGCTGTTTTTT	CAISTRDRGRTGELFF
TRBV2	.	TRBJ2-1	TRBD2	TGTGCCAGCACGGCTAGCGGGGGGGCCTACAATGAGCAGTTCTTC	CASTASGGAYNEQFF
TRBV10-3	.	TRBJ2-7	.	TGTGCCATCAGTGAGTCGACCGGGGCAACGAACGAGCAGTACTTC	CAISESTGATNEQYF
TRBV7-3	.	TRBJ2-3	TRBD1	TGTGCCAGCAGCTCTACCGGGACAGTGGGCACAGATACGCAGTATTTT	CASSSTGTVGTDTQYF
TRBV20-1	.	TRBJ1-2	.	TGCAGTGCTAGTACTGGGGGAAGAGACACCTTC	CSASTGGRDTF
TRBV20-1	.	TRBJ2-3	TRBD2	TGCAGTGCTAGACCCCTTTCTAGCGGCCTCACAGATACGCAGTATTTT	CSARPLSSGLTDTQYF
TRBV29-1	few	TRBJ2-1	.	TGCAGCGTTGGTATGGGGAGCGAGCAGTTCTTC	CSVGMGSEQFF
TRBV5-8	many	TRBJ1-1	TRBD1	TGTGCCAGCAGCTGGGGACAGGCTGAAGCTTTCTTT	CASSWGQAEAFF
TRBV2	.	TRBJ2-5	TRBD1	TGTGCCAGCAGTTCAGGGACAGGGGACCAAGAGACCCAGTACTTC	CASSSGTGDQETQYF
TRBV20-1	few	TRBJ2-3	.	TGCAGTGCTAGAGATCCCATACGCCTCGCAGATACGCAGTATTTT	CSARDPIRLADTQYF
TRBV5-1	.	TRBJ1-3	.	TGCGCCAGCAGCTCTACCCCGGGGACTGGAAACACCATATATTTT	CASSSTPGTGNTIYF
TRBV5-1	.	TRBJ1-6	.	TGCGCCAGCAGCTTGAGTCCGTATTCACCCCTCCACTTT	CASSLSPYSPLHF
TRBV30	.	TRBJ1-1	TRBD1	TGTGCCAGAGAGAAAGAAAGGGGGCGCACTGAAGCTTTCTTT	CAREKERGRTEAFF
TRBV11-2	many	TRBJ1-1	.	TGTGCCAGCAGCCAGCAGGGAGGGGGCACTGAAGCTTTCTTT	CASSQQGGGTEAFF
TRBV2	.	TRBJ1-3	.	TGTGCCAGTTGGAAAGGCTCTGGAAACACCATATATTTT	CASWKGSGNTIYF
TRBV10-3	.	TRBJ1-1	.	TGTGCCATCAGTGCTGAGGGGTACACTGAAGCTTTCTTT	CAISAEGYTEAFF
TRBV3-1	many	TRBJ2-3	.	TGTGCCAGCAGCCATTCCCCCTTCACAGATACGCAGTATTTT	CASSHSPFTDTQYF
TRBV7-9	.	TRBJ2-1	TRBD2	TGTGCCAGCAGTTCTTGGCGGGGGGCTCCCGGTTACAATGAGCAGTTCTTC	CASSSWRGAPGYNEQFF
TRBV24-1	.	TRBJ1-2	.	TGTGCCACCAGTGATTCTGAGACCTCCTACACCTTC	CATSDSETSYTF
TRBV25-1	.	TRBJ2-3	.	TGTGCCAGCAGTGAATCCAGGCTTCGCACAGATACGCAGTATTTT	CASSESRLRTDTQYF
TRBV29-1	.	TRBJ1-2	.	TGCAGCGTTGAAGGTGGTGGGAAAAGATTTGATGGCTACACCTTC	CSVEGGGKRFDGYTF
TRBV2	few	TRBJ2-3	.	TGTGCCAGCACGCGAGAGAAGGGACACTACACAGATACGCAGTATTTT	CASTREKGHYTDTQYF
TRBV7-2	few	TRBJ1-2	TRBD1	TGTGCCAGCAGCTTAGGCAGGGGACAGTGGTATGGCTACACCTTC	CASSLGRGQWYGYTF
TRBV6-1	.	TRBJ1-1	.	TGTGCCAGCAGCGCAGGGAGTGGCGCTGAAGCTTCCTTT	CASSAGSGAEASF
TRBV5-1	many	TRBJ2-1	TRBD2	TGCGCCAGCAGCTCCCCTCCCATGGGGGGAGGGAATGAGCAGTTCTTC	CASSSPPMGGGNEQFF
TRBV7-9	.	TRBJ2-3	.	TGTGCCAGCAGCTTGGAGGGACTTCGCACAGATACGCAGTATTTT	CASSLEGLRTDTQYF